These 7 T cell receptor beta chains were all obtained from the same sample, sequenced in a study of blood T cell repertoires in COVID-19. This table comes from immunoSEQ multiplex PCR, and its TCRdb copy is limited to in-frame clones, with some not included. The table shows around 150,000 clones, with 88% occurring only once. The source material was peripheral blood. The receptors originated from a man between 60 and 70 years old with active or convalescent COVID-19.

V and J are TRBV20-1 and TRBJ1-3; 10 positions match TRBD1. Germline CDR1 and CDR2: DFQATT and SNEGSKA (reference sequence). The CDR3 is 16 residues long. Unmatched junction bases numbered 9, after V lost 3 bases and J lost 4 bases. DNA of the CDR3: TGCAGTGCTAGTTACGACAGGGGGCGAAAGGGAAACACCATATATTTT. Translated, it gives CSASYDRGRKGNTIYF.

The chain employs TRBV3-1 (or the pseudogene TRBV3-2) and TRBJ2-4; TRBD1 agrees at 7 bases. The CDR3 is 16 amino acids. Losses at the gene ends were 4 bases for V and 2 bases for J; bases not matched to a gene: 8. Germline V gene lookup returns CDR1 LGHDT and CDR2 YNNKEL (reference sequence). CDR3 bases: TGTGCCAGCAGCCGCCGACAGGGTGCACCCAAAAACATTCAGTACTTC. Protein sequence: CASSRRQGAPKNIQYF.

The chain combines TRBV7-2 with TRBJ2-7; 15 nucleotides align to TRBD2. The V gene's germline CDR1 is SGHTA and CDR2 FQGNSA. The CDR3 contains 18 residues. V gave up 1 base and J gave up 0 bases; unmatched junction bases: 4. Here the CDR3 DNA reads TGTGCCAGCAGCTTAGTGGGGACTAGCGGGAGGAGCTCCTACGAGCAGTACTTC. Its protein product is CASSLVGTSGRSSYEQYF. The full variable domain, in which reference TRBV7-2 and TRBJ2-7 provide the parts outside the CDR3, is GAGVSQSPSNKVTEKGKDVELRCDPISGHTALYWYRQSLGQGLEFLIYFQGNSAPDKSGLPSDRFSAERTGGSVSTLTIQRTQQEDSAVYLCASSLVGTSGRSSYEQYFGPGTRLTVT.

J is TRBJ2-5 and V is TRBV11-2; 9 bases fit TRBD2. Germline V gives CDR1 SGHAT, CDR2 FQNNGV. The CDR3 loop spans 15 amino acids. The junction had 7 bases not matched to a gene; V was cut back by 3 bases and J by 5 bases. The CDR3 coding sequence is TGTGCCAGCAGCTTCGATAGCGGGAGTGCGGAGACCCAGTACTTC. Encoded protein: CASSFDSGSAETQYF. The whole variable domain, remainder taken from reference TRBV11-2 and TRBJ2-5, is EAGVAQSPRYKIIEKRQSVAFWCNPISGHATLYWYQQILGQGPKLLIQFQNNGVVDDSQLPKDRFSAERLKGVDSTLKIQPAKLEDSAVYLCASSFDSGSAETQYFGPGTRLLVL.

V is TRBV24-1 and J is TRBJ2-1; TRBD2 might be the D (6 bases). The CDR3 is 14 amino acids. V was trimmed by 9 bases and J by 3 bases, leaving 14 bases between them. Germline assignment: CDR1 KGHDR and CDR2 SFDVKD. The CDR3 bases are TGTGCCACCGGGCGGGGCGGCAACTACAATGAGCAGTTCTTC. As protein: CATGRGGNYNEQFF.

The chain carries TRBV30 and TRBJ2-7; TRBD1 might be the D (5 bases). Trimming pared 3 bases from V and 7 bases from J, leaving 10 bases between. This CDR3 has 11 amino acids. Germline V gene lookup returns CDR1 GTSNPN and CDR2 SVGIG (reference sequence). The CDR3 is CAWRGTGEQYF. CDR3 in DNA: TGTGCCTGGAGGGGAACAGGAGAGCAGTACTTC.

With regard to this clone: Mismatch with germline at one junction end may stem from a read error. The CDR3 DNA reads as TGCGCCAGCAGCCAAGTCCCGGGACAGGGCCTCTGTTCCTTC. Encoded protein: CASSQVPGQGLCSF. The rearrangement joins TRBV4-1 to TRBJ1-2; the match to TRBD1 covers 9 bases. CDR1 is MGHRA, CDR2 YSYEKL, per germline. The CDR3 extends over 14 amino acids.